This T cell receptor (beta chain) appears in the sequencing data of a study of cytomegalovirus exposure and HLA in healthy donors. The CDR3 is 15 amino acids. Trimming cost V 0 bases and J 0 bases; bases outside gene matches: 1. CDR1 is SGHRS and CDR2 is YFSETQ in the germline V gene. Profiled with immunoSEQ multiplex PCR; TCRdb holds only in-frame clones, not every one. The sample includes some 78,000 clones, roughly 95% of them seen just once. The study drew the donors from its roughly 120-subject validation cohort, separate from the roughly 700-subject first cohort. The rearrangement links TRBV5-1 to TRBJ2-3; 7 nucleotides line up with TRBD2. Sequenced sample: PBMCs. This sequence originates from a man between 18 and 29 years old in good health and CMV-seropositive. The CDR3 coding sequence is TGCGCCAGCAGCTTGGAAGCGGGAAGCACAGATACGCAGTATTTT. It yields the protein CASSLEAGSTDTQYF.